This note documents a single TCR beta chain sequence. The sample belongs to a study of blood T cell repertoires in COVID-19. Study-wide context: Spain, Italy and the United States supplied samples that represented acute and convalescent COVID-19.

The length of the CDR3 is 14 residues. The V and J ends lost 8 bases and 2 bases, in that order; junction bases with no gene match: 5. The germline V gene encodes CDR1 MGHDK and CDR2 SYGVNS. Methods used by the authors: Reference gene primer amplification yielded estimated nucleated cell counts. The protocol was immunoSEQ multiplex PCR, while the TCRdb copy is restricted to in-frame clones and leaves out a portion. V and J calls and clone size are those listed in that table; D and trimming were worked out from the DNA. Found here are over 250,000 clones, about nine tenths of them singletons; the top ten hold 3%. Participant-given clinical history determined each cohort assignment. Donors in Cohort 3 counted as recovered after two negative PCRs, clearance, or symptom resolution.

V usage is TRBV25-1 and J usage is TRBJ2-3; 9 bases align to TRBD2. This clonotype was obtained from a woman aged 45-60 years who had recovered from COVID-19. Sample: PBMCs or T cells enriched from blood (not recorded which). The CDR3 sequence: CASGIAGVTDTQYF. DNA of the CDR3: TGTGCCAGCGGCATAGCGGGAGTCACAGATACGCAGTATTTT. The full variable domain, in which reference TRBV25-1 and TRBJ2-3 provide the parts outside the CDR3, is EADIYQTPRYLVIGTGKKITLECSQTMGHDKMYWYQQDPGMELHLIHYSYGVNSTEKGDLSSESTVSRIRTEHFPLTLESARPSHTSQYLCASGIAGVTDTQYFGPGTRLTVL.